This entry features one TCR beta chain sequence. In the authors' workflow: The authors estimated nucleated cell counts from reference gene primer amplification. Profiled with immunoSEQ multiplex PCR; TCRdb holds only in-frame clones, not every one. V and J calls and clone size are as listed in that table; D and trimming were resolved from the DNA. The table has under 300,000 clones, about 80% seen once. The sample belongs to a study of blood T cell repertoires in COVID-19. Across the whole study: Sites in the United States, Italy and Spain provided acute and convalescent COVID-19 samples. PBMCs, B-cell-depleted T cells, or T cells were the source of the cDNA or gDNA that made up the material.

This TCR was recovered from an elderly woman with acute or convalescent COVID-19. Sequenced: peripheral blood.

The CDR3 nucleotides are TGTGCCAGTAGTCCGGGACATATGAACACTGAAGCTTTCTTT. Translation gives CASSPGHMNTEAFF. V usage is TRBV19 and J usage is TRBJ1-1, with D possibly matching TRBD1 (6 bases). Germline V gene sequence: CDR1 LNHDA, CDR2 SQIVND (reference sequence). Trimming removed 5 bases at V and 0 bases at J, with 10 bases between. There are 14 residues in the CDR3.